This record concerns one TCR beta chain sequence. Its antigen is still unknown. Treatment was busulfan-fludarabine conditioning, a marrow graft, and cyclophosphamide on days +3 and +4. This sample is drawn from a study of T cells after posttransplantation cyclophosphamide. General observations from the study: Skin or GI-infiltrating T cells shared few TRB sequences with blood. Recipient CMV seropositivity and CMV reactivation strongly tracked TRB clonality. Later post-transplant blood repertoires were often dominated by donor CD8+ memory clones.

Between the trimmed V and J ends, which lost 0 bases and 0 bases, there was a span of 6 bases. The germline gives CDR1 LGHNA, CDR2 YNFKEQ. The CDR3 is 15 amino acids. Data came from immunoSEQ multiplex PCR; TCRdb stores just in-frame clones and leaves some out. There are some 17,000 clones in the sample; 85% to 95% occur only once, and 0.5% to 0.55% lies in the top ten. V is TRBV4-2 and J is TRBJ1-3; no reliable D call. Sequenced material: CD4+ T cells sorted from blood, taken after allogeneic stem cell transplant with posttransplant cyclophosphamide. The receptor comes from a male patient aged 55 to 69 who received an allogeneic stem cell transplant from a related donor and was CMV-positive. Some T cells may have come from the graft donor. In DNA, the CDR3 is TGTGCCAGCAGCCAAGATTACTACTCTGGAAACACCATATATTTT. Its translation: CASSQDYYSGNTIYF.